These T cell receptor beta chains were read from a single sample in a study of cytomegalovirus exposure and HLA in healthy donors. Produced via immunoSEQ multiplex PCR; TCRdb's table is partial and in-frame only. The data hold about 210,000 clones, with approximately 82% observed a single time. Input material: PBMCs. All receptors derive from a woman aged 45 to 65 in good health and CMV-seropositive. Each CDR3 is given with its conserved first and last residue.

>TRBV7-9
CASSPRQGGMNTEAFF
>TRBV5-1
CASSLLGALSYNSPLHF
>TRBV10-2
CASRKLAGGSNEQFF
>TRBV28
CASSAGGSNTEAFF
>TRBV7-9
CASSQSDRTPSRYEQYF
>TRBV4-3
CASSQEALTGSGNTIYF
>TRBV4-1
CASSVPLGTSSTF
>TRBV29-1
CSVEGSGQGAAGELFF
>TRBV6-5
CASSYLAGQETQYF
>TRBV30
CAWSRPLAGGTYEQYF
>TRBV2
CASSESLAISYEQYF
>TRBV19
CASSPSTGFDEQYF
>TRBV6-5
CASSYSGQPNTEAFF
>TRBV11-2
CASSRVGGGANVNEQFF
>TRBV2
CAWRGGAAGEETQYF
>TRBV29-1
CSVAGQGSGNTIYF
>TRBV27
CASSTQDRNTEAFF
>TRBV9
CASSVTTGGGSRNTIYF
>TRBV5-1
CASSATGVTANYGYTF
>TRBV5-1
CASSLETDNEQFF
>TRBV7-3
CASSKGARHEQYF
>TRBV5-6
CASSLRTYSNQPQHF
>TRBV19
CASSIQGIGQPQHF
>TRBV2
CASSPDKANYGYTF
>TRBV18
CASSPTGGTYTEAFF
>TRBV6-1
CASSGTRTIPYQPQHF
>TRBV30
CAWKPDRTYYGYTF
>TRBV5-1
CASSPPSGGPQETQYF
>TRBV5-1
CASSLARTVVWRGSYNEQFF
>TRBV30
CAWSVGNSGYTDTQYF
>TRBV28
CASSWDSVYGYTF
>TRBV7-3
CASSLTGSSYNEQFF
>TRBV7-2
CASSLGQENTEAFF
>TRBV5-1
CASSLAGMSSYEQYF
>TRBV6-4
CASSERTSGGADTQYF
>TRBV4-2
CASSQVTSGGRYNEQFF
>TRBV2
CASSEGTGGEKLFF
>TRBV7-9
CASSLGYTLDNEQFF
>TRBV28
CASSLLSGWGYTF
>TRBV6-5
CASSLKGWDTGELFF
>TRBV18
CASSTGTGYEKLFF
>TRBV6-1
CASSTAYEQYF